The 10 T cell receptor beta chains presented below share a single source sample, sequenced in a study of cytomegalovirus exposure and HLA in healthy donors. The PCR ran on 60 Vbeta and 13 Jbeta primers. Clones were read by immunoSEQ multiplex PCR, and TCRdb kept only the in-frame ones, dropping some. The profile shows more than 85,000 clones, around four fifths of them singletons. The sequencing input was PBMCs. The receptors were sampled from a man younger than 40 in good health and CMV-seropositive.

The CDR3 coding sequence is TGCGCCAGCAGCCAAGATCCCAGGGGGGACACCGGGGAGCTGTTTTTT. It translates to CASSQDPRGDTGELFF. The J gene is TRBJ2-2, the V gene TRBV4-3; possible D gene TRBD1, 7 bases. The germline V gene has CDR1 LGHNA and CDR2 YSLEER. The CDR3 spans 16 residues. Trimming removed 0 bases from V and 3 bases from J, with 11 bases in between.

This chain joins TRBV7-8 and TRBJ1-2; D is perhaps TRBD1 (6 bases). The V end lost 5 bases, the J end lost 2 bases, and 15 bases lay between the germline ends. There are 15 residues in the CDR3. CDR1 is SGHVS, CDR2 FQNEAQ, per germline. DNA of the CDR3: TGTGCCAGCAGCCCTCAGGGGATTTCGAACTATGGCTACACCTTC. Its protein is CASSPQGISNYGYTF.

This sequence joins TRBV5-1 and TRBJ2-2; 7 nucleotides line up with TRBD1. Germline V CDR1 and CDR2: SGHRS, YFSETQ. The CDR3 has 17 residues. The J segment lost 3 bases and the V segment lost 5 bases, leaving 13 bases of the junction unmatched. CDR3 amino acids: CASRGLSRDRDTGELFF. The CDR3 nucleotides are TGCGCCAGCAGGGGGCTGTCCCGGGACAGAGACACCGGGGAGCTGTTTTTT.

This clone has a single count. V usage is TRBV14 and J usage is TRBJ2-5, with a weak D call TRBD2 (5 bases). Germline CDR1 reads SGHDN; CDR2 reads FVKESK. CDR3 length equals 17 residues. V was cut by 3 bases and J by 5 bases, with 22 bases left in between. CDR3 in amino acids: CASSHSESIPLAETQYF. The CDR3 DNA reads as TGTGCCAGCAGCCATAGCGAAAGTATACCTTTGGCTGAGACCCAGTACTTC.

The genes are TRBV20-1 and TRBJ1-3; D is uncertain. V was cut by 8 bases and J by 7 bases, with 3 bases left in between. This CDR3 contains 8 residues. Germline V CDR1 and CDR2: DFQATT, SNEGSKA (reference sequence). CDR3 DNA: TGCAGTCGGAACACCATATATTTT. This translates into CSRNTIYF.

This rearrangement joins TRBV4-3 to TRBJ2-7; TRBD1 agrees at 11 bases. CDR3 length: 17 amino acids. Germline CDR1 reads LGHNA; CDR2 reads YSLEER. Losses at the gene ends were 1 base for V and 3 bases for J; bases not matched to a gene: 8. The CDR3 sequence is CASSQATTGTGGYEQYF. The CDR3, as DNA: TGCGCCAGCAGCCAAGCAACGACCGGGACAGGGGGCTACGAGCAGTACTTC.

This clone was counted many times. The chain combines TRBV7-9 with TRBJ1-1, with 9 bases that match TRBD1. The J segment lost 2 bases and the V segment lost 7 bases, leaving 14 bases of the junction unmatched. The CDR3 length is 17 residues. Germline CDR1 is SEHNR and CDR2 is FQNEAQ (reference sequence). The CDR3, as DNA: TGTGCCAGCACCCTCCTCCGGACAGGGGATATAAACACTGAAGCTTTCTTT. Translation: CASTLLRTGDINTEAFF.

The V gene is TRBV10-3, the J gene TRBJ1-6; 7 bases agree with TRBD1. This CDR3 region has 15 residues. The germline CDR1 and CDR2 sequences are ENHRY and SYGVKD. V shed 2 bases, J shed 4 bases, and the junction held 2 bases outside the gene matches. CDR3 protein: CAISEGQVYNSPLHF. CDR3 DNA: TGTGCCATCAGTGAGGGACAGGTTTATAATTCACCCCTCCACTTT.

This chain links TRBV23-1 with TRBJ2-2; weak D call: TRBD1 (6 bases). TRBV23-1 is reported as an ORF; its role is uncertain. The CDR3 extends over 18 amino acids. Trimming shortened V by 4 bases and J by 6 bases, and 24 bases separated the two germline ends. The CDR3 DNA is TGCGCCAGCAGTCGGGAGAGACAGGCGGTAGTTATCGCCGGGGAGCTGTTTTTT. Protein: CASSRERQAVVIAGELFF.

V usage is TRBV5-8 and J usage is TRBJ2-3; 11 bases match TRBD2. After removal of 7 bases from V and 5 bases from J, the junction contained 9 bases not matched to a gene. The CDR3 is 15 residues long. Germline lookup yields CDR1 SGHTS and CDR2 YDEGEE. This chain's CDR3 is CASQMLAGGGDTQYF. In DNA, the CDR3 is TGTGCCAGCCAAATGCTAGCGGGGGGTGGAGATACGCAGTATTTT.